The next 20 T cell receptor beta chains were all read from a single sample in a study of identical twins. In TCRdb, the 5' RACE reads were re-called with MiXCR into one record per CDR3 protein. The table lists hundreds of thousands of distinct CDR3 sequences, approximately 7.3% of them singletons, with more than 5% in the top ten. The sample also formed part of further work on yellow fever vaccine responses in identical twins.

Sample: CD8+ T cells sorted from blood. These receptors were obtained from a woman aged 18-29 years in good health.

This clonotype appeared many times. The chain links TRBV4-1 to TRBJ2-1; possible D gene TRBD2, 6 bases. Germline assignment: CDR1 MGHRA and CDR2 YSYEKL. CDR3 length equals 14 residues. Trimming took 0 bases from V and 7 from J, leaving 10 bases between them. The CDR3 sequence: CASSQEARGNEQFF. CDR3 DNA sequence: TGCGCCAGCAGCCAAGAAGCTCGGGGGAATGAGCAGTTCTTC.

This clonotype was detected only a few times. This sequence joins TRBV11-2 and TRBJ2-5; the D is unclear. V was shortened by 1 base and J by 1 base, with 7 bases between the two germline ends. Germline values: CDR1 SGHAT, CDR2 FQNNGV. The CDR3 loop spans 14 amino acids. CDR3 sequence (DNA): TGTGCCAGCAGCTTAGTAATCAGCCAAGAGACCCAGTACTTC. Translating it yields CASSLVISQETQYF. Complete variable domain (other parts from reference TRBV11-2 and TRBJ2-5): EAGVAQSPRYKIIEKRQSVAFWCNPISGHATLYWYQQILGQGPKLLIQFQNNGVVDDSQLPKDRFSAERLKGVDSTLKIQPAKLEDSAVYLCASSLVISQETQYFGPGTRLLVL.

This clonotype was seen only a few times. The chain uses TRBV28 and TRBJ2-2; TRBD2 matches at 13 bases. Germline values: CDR1 MDHEN, CDR2 SYDVKM. With V trimmed by 6 bases and J by 3 bases, 10 bases remained unmatched. The CDR3 contains 18 residues. CDR3 protein: CASSGLAGVHRDTGELFF. The DNA for the CDR3 is TGTGCCAGCAGCGGACTAGCGGGAGTGCACCGTGACACCGGGGAGCTGTTTTTT.

This clonotype was seen more than once but under ten times. The chain carries TRBV4-1 and TRBJ2-7; TRBD2 aligns across 10 bases. Germline V gives CDR1 MGHRA, CDR2 YSYEKL. After removal of 1 base from V and 3 bases from J, the junction contained 0 bases not matched to a gene. The CDR3 has 14 amino acids. The CDR3 reads CASSQVAGGYEQYF. CDR3 nucleotides: TGCGCCAGCAGCCAAGTAGCGGGAGGCTACGAGCAGTACTTC.

The sample holds a few counts of this clonotype. The chain uses TRBV3-1 and TRBJ2-1; weak D call: TRBD2 (6 bases). The V gene's germline CDR1 is LGHDT and CDR2 YNNKEL (reference sequence). This CDR3 has 14 amino acids. The V end was cut by 1 base, the J end by 7 bases, with 11 bases between. CDR3 coding DNA: TGTGCCAGCAGCCAAGGCGGACTACCTAATGAGCAGTTCTTC. It yields the protein CASSQGGLPNEQFF.

This CDR3 reads CASSLNPWSSYNEQFF. CDR3 sequence (DNA): TGTGCCAGCAGTTTAAATCCGTGGAGCTCCTACAATGAGCAGTTCTTC. The chain links TRBV28 to TRBJ2-1, with unresolved D. V gave up 2 bases and J gave up 0 bases, with 11 bases separating them. Looked up from germline, CDR1 is MDHEN and CDR2 is SYDVKM. The CDR3 sequence is 16 residues long.

The chain couples TRBV4-2 to TRBJ2-7; a possible D gene is TRBD1 (5 bases). Germline V gene data show CDR1 as LGHNA and CDR2 as YNFKEQ. V shed 0 bases and J shed 6 bases, with 9 bases lying between them. CDR3 size: 13 residues. This CDR3 reads CASSQDAGLEQYF. CDR3 sequence (DNA): TGTGCCAGCAGCCAAGACGCAGGGCTCGAGCAGTACTTC.

This clonotype was counted many times. The chain is built from TRBV20-1 and TRBJ1-1, with D unclear. The CDR3 runs 15 residues. Germline V gene lookup returns CDR1 DFQATT and CDR2 SNEGSKA (reference sequence). The V and J ends lost 5 bases and 1 base respectively, with 17 bases between them. The CDR3 loop reads CSAQNQPRKNTEAFF. CDR3 in DNA: TGCAGTGCTCAAAACCAGCCCCGGAAGAACACTGAAGCTTTCTTT.

The chain recombines TRBV7-6 with TRBJ2-7; D is unclear. CDR3 size: 13 residues. The V gene lost 0 bases and the J gene lost 4 bases, with 7 bases spanning the gap. Germline V CDR1 and CDR2: SGHVS, FNYEAQ. The CDR3 loop is CASSLAEGYEQYF. CDR3 sequence (DNA): TGTGCCAGCAGCTTAGCGGAAGGTTACGAGCAGTACTTC.

This clonotype was counted many times. The chain has TRBV7-8 and TRBJ2-5, with D possibly being TRBD1 (6 bases). Trimming removed 3 bases at V and 5 bases at J, with 13 bases between. This CDR3 region has 14 residues. The germline V gene encodes CDR1 SGHVS and CDR2 FQNEAQ. The CDR3 nucleotides read TGTGCCAGCAGCTTGGGGGCTGCGGATGAGACCCAGTACTTC. Translation gives CASSLGAADETQYF.

In its sample, this clonotype was seen a few times. The chain links TRBV5-5 to TRBJ2-7, with TRBD1 matching over 10 bases. Trimming took 5 bases from V and 7 from J; bases not matched to a gene: 9. The germline CDR1 and CDR2 sequences are SGHKS and YYEKEE (reference sequence). This CDR3 contains 14 residues. CDR3 coding DNA: TGTGCCAGCAGGGTGAGACAGGGGGCTGGGGAGCAGTACGTC. It specifies CASRVRQGAGEQYV.

This clonotype was seen many times. At one boundary the junction diverges from the germline segment, which might be a read error. The rearrangement uses TRBV24-1 and TRBJ2-7; maybe TRBD1 (6 bases). CDR3 length equals 13 residues. The germline V gene has CDR1 KGHDR and CDR2 SFDVKD. CDR3 in DNA: TGTGCCACCGGTGACAGGTTAGGGTACGAGCAGTACTTC. As protein: CATGDRLGYEQYF.

Only a few counts were recorded for this clonotype. This chain joins TRBV7-9 and TRBJ2-3; 9 bases agree with TRBD2. Germline CDR1 SEHNR, CDR2 FQNEAQ (reference sequence). Trimming took 5 bases from V and 7 from J; bases not matched to a gene: 16. The CDR3 extends over 17 amino acids. In DNA form, the CDR3 reads TGTGCCAGCAGCCCACCTTATTCGGTAGCGGGAGTATATACGCAGTATTTT. Amino acid sequence: CASSPPYSVAGVYTQYF. Full variable domain (outside the CDR3, taken from reference TRBV7-9 and TRBJ2-3): DTGVSQNPRHKITKRGQNVTFRCDPISEHNRLYWYRQTLGQGPEFLTYFQNEAQLEKSRLLSDRFSAERPKGSFSTLEIQRTEQGDSAMYLCASSPPYSVAGVYTQYFGPGTRLTVL.

A few counts support this clonotype. This CDR3 is CASSPPERYEQYF. As DNA, the CDR3 is TGTGCCAGCTCACCACCGGAGCGCTACGAGCAGTACTTC. This sequence joins TRBV18 and TRBJ2-7; D is uncertain. V was pared by 0 bases and J by 3 bases, with 6 bases between. In germline, CDR1 is KGHSH, CDR2 LQKENI. CDR3 length: 13 residues.

The CDR3: CATSDSHAGTSGVYEQYF. CDR3 nucleotides: TGTGCCACCAGTGATTCCCACGCCGGGACTAGCGGAGTATACGAGCAGTACTTC. This rearrangement joins TRBV24-1 to TRBJ2-7; 11 bases fit TRBD2. The germline gives CDR1 KGHDR, CDR2 SFDVKD. The CDR3 has 18 residues. The ends lost 2 bases at V and 4 bases at J; junction bases unmatched: 12.

Ten or more counts support this clonotype. The J gene is TRBJ2-7, the V gene TRBV6-5; perhaps TRBD1 as D (7 bases). The CDR3 runs 16 residues. V was shortened by 0 bases and J by 5 bases, with 17 bases between the two germline ends. Germline V CDR1 and CDR2: MNHEY, SVGAGI. The CDR3 DNA follows: TGTGCCAGCAGTTACTCTCGACAGGGAGGATACGACGAGCAGTACTTC. Translated, it gives CASSYSRQGGYDEQYF.

The sample holds a few counts of this clonotype. J is TRBJ2-5 and V is TRBV7-8; 9 bases fit TRBD1. Germline CDR1 SGHVS, CDR2 FQNEAQ. This CDR3 comprises 17 residues. Losses at the gene ends were 3 bases for V and 5 bases for J; bases not matched to a gene: 13. The CDR3 protein is CASSFPMSGDRVETQYF. The CDR3 DNA follows: TGTGCCAGCAGCTTCCCGATGAGTGGGGACAGGGTGGAGACCCAGTACTTC.

This clonotype was found many times. V usage is TRBV4-1 and J usage is TRBJ1-1; 9 nucleotides line up with TRBD1. Trimming took 0 bases from V and 5 from J; bases not matched to a gene: 7. In germline, CDR1 is MGHRA, CDR2 YSYEKL. CDR3 length: 16 residues. The CDR3 loop is CASSQDQNRGRTEAFF. CDR3 nucleotide sequence: TGCGCCAGCAGCCAAGACCAGAACAGGGGGCGAACTGAAGCTTTCTTT.

This clonotype was seen more than once but under ten times. The rearrangement links TRBV5-1 to TRBJ2-2; TRBD1 aligns across 8 bases. The CDR3 length is 16 residues. Germline lookup yields CDR1 SGHRS and CDR2 YFSETQ. V trimming: 3 bases; J trimming: 7 bases; junction bases outside the gene matches: 11. In DNA form, the CDR3 reads TGCGCCAGCAGCTCGACGGCGACAGGGGCGGACGGGGAGCTGTTTTTT. It encodes CASSSTATGADGELFF.

This clonotype showed up many times. The V gene is TRBV29-1, the J gene TRBJ2-2; unclear D gene. Germline assignment: CDR1 SQVTM and CDR2 ANQGSEA. This CDR3 contains 15 residues. The V and J ends lost 5 bases and 0 bases respectively, with 13 bases between them. The CDR3 sequence: CSVLRQKSNTGELFF. CDR3 DNA sequence: TGCAGCGTTCTGAGGCAGAAGTCGAACACCGGGGAGCTGTTTTTT.